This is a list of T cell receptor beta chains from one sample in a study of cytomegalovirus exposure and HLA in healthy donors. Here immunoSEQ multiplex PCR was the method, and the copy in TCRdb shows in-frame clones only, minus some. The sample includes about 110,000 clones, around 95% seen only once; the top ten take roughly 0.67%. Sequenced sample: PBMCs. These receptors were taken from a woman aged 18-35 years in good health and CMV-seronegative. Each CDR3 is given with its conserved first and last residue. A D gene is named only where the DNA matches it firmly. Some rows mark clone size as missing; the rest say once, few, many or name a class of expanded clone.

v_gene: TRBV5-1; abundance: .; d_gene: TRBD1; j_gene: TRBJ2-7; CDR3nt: TGCGCCAGCAGCTGGACAGGGGCCAGCTCCTACGAGCAGTACTTC; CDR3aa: CASSWTGASSYEQYF
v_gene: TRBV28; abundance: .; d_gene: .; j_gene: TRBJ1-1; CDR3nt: TGTGCCAGCAGTTCGGCGGGTTTAGAAGCTTTCTTT; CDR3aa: CASSSAGLEAFF
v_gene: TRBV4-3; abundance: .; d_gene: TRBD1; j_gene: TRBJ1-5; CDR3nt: TGCGCCAGCAGCCAAGAGTGGGGACAGGGCGCCCAGCCCCAGCATTTT; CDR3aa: CASSQEWGQGAQPQHF
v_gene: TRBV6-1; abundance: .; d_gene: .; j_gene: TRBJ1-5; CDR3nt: TGTGCCAGCAGGGCCCAGGTCGACAATCAGCCCCAGCATTTT; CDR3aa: CASRAQVDNQPQHF
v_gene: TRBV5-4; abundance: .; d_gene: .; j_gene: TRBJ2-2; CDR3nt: TGTGCCAGCAGCGATTCCCCTTCTCTAGTCACCGGGGAGCTGTTTTTT; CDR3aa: CASSDSPSLVTGELFF
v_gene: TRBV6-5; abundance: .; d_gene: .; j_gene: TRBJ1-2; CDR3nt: TGTGCCAGCAGTTACTCGAGAGGGGGATATGGCTACACCTTC; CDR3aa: CASSYSRGGYGYTF
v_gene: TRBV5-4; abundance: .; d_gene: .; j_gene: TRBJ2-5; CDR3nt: TGTGCCAGCAGCTTAGAAGGGGCACGGCAAGAGACCCAGTACTTC; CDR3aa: CASSLEGARQETQYF
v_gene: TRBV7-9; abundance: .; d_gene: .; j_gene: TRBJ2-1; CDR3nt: TGTGCCAGCAGCTTAGACCGGGATTTATGGTCCTACAATGAGCAGTTCTTC; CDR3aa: CASSLDRDLWSYNEQFF
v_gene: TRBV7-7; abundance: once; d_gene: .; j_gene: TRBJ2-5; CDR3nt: TGTGCCAGCAGCCCCACAATTTCGGAGACCCAGTACTTC; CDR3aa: CASSPTISETQYF
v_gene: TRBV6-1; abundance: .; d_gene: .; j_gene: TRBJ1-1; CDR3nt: TGTGCCAGCAGGGACCGGGACAATGAAGCTTTCTTT; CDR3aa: CASRDRDNEAFF
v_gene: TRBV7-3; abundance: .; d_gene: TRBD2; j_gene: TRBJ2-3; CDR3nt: TGTGCCAGCAGCTTAACGGGGGGGGGTGTCCCCACAGATACGCAGTATTTT; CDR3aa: CASSLTGGGVPTDTQYF
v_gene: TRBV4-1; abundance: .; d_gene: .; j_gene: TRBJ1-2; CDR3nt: TGCGCCAGCAGCCAAGATACCAGTTCCTTATATGGCTACACCTTC; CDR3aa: CASSQDTSSLYGYTF